Shown below are 27 T cell receptor beta chains from a single sample sequenced in a study of T cells after yellow fever vaccination (dated by TCRdb to between 2018 and 2021). The protocol used for the library was 5' RACE. Sequenced using an Illumina HiSeq 2500. TCRdb passed the public sequencing reads through fastp at Q25 and MiXCR, retaining productive beta sequences. Each CDR3 protein gets just one entry, which takes the most common genes and DNA from the rows behind it. The sample data list about 12,000 distinct CDR3 sequences, and roughly 6.1% of these were observed just once. Around 1% of the sample is in the top ten clones. This specimen's treatment or condition label, per the study, means: live attenuated yellow fever vaccine strain. The source material was PBMCs, either bulk or a sorted T-cell subset (CD4+, CD8+, memory, or dextramer-sorted; not recorded which), sampled on the day of the yellow fever booster vaccination. Receptors were obtained from a man aged 30 to 45 who received the YFV17D yellow fever vaccine.

This clonotype was observed at least ten times. The CDR3 here is CASSPTGPGETQYF. The CDR3 DNA reads as TGCGCCAGCAGTCCGACGGGGCCGGGGGAGACCCAGTACTTC. The chain joins TRBV5-1 to TRBJ2-5; either TRBD1 or TRBD2 may fit D (5 bases each). Trimming took off 5 bases at V and 5 bases at J, with 16 bases between the two ends. This CDR3 is built from 14 residues. Germline V gene data show CDR1 as SGHRS and CDR2 as YFSETQ.

This clonotype appeared many times. The V and J genes are TRBV5-4 and TRBJ2-2; 11 bases line up with TRBD2. Germline loops: CDR1 SGHNT, CDR2 YYREEE (reference sequence). The CDR3 totals 17 residues. V lost 3 bases and J lost 6; bases outside the gene matches: 10. The DNA of the CDR3 is TGTGCCAGCAGCTCCGCTACTAGCGGGAGACAGGCCGGGGAGCTGTTTTTT. It encodes CASSSATSGRQAGELFF.

This clonotype was counted ten times or more. This chain connects TRBV11-2 to TRBJ1-4; D call uncertain. Germline V lookup: CDR1 SGHAT, CDR2 FQNNGV. This CDR3 region has 11 residues. V was pared by 0 bases and J by 8 bases, with 1 base between. This chain's CDR3 is CASSLEEKLFF. For the CDR3, the DNA is TGTGCCAGCAGCTTAGAAGAAAAACTGTTTTTT.

This clonotype has ten or more counts. The gene calls are TRBV25-1 and TRBJ2-1; D gene uncertain. Germline V gene sequence: CDR1 MGHDK, CDR2 SYGVNS. V was trimmed by 4 bases and J by 10 bases, leaving 11 bases between them. This CDR3 has 12 residues. The CDR3 spells CASSVGYDEQFF. CDR3 nucleotides: TGTGCCAGCAGTGTTGGTTACGACGAGCAGTTCTTC.

Details on this clonotype: One end of the junction is discordant with germline, which a read error may explain. The chain is built from TRBV7-9 and TRBJ2-5; D is possibly TRBD1 or TRBD2 (6 bases each). Germline V gives CDR1 SEHNR, CDR2 FQNEAQ (reference sequence). This CDR3 is 16 amino acids long. The CDR3 nucleotides read TGTGCCCGCAGCTTAATCGGCAGGGGAGGCGGGGAGACCCAGTACTTC. Translation: CARSLIGRGGGETQYF.

The chain combines TRBV19 with TRBJ1-4; 7 bases are a match to TRBD1. Per germline, CDR1 LNHDA and CDR2 SQIVND (reference sequence). V dropped 5 bases and J dropped 8; count of bases not matched to a gene: 11. CDR3 length: 15 amino acids. CDR3 DNA sequence: TGTGCCAGTAGTCAACTAGGGACAGAGGAAGAAAAACTGTTTTTT. It translates to CASSQLGTEEEKLFF.

This clonotype appeared many times. V gene TRBV10-2 combines with J gene TRBJ2-7; unclear D gene. This CDR3 region has 13 residues. V lost 5 bases, J lost 6 bases, and 14 bases lay in between. Looked up from germline, CDR1 is WSHSY and CDR2 is SAAADI. CDR3 amino acids: CASSLLDVGEQYF. CDR3 DNA: TGCGCCAGCAGTCTTCTCGACGTGGGCGAGCAGTACTTC.

This clonotype was seen at least ten times. The genes are TRBV20-1 and TRBJ2-1; TRBD2 agrees at 10 bases. The length of the CDR3 is 13 residues. With V trimmed by 4 bases and J by 8 bases, 5 bases remained unmatched. Germline CDR1 reads DFQATT; CDR2 reads SNEGSKA (reference sequence). CDR3 in DNA: TGCAGTGCTAATTTAGCGGGAGGTGATGAGCAGTTCTTC. Translating gives CSANLAGGDEQFF.

This clonotype was recorded at least ten times. This chain's CDR3 is CATSRDLQGHQPQHF. Written as DNA, the CDR3 is TGTGCCACCAGCAGAGATCTACAGGGCCATCAGCCCCAGCATTTT. The chain links TRBV15 to TRBJ1-5; D is possibly TRBD1 (6 bases). Trimming pared 0 bases from V and 5 bases from J, leaving 11 bases between. The CDR3 length is 15 residues. Looked up from germline, CDR1 is LNHNV and CDR2 is YYDKDF (reference sequence).

This rearrangement joins TRBV6-2 or TRBV6-3 to TRBJ1-2; 7 bases map to TRBD1. V was clipped by 8 bases and J by 3 bases; unmatched bases: 9. Per the germline V gene, CDR1 is MNHEY and CDR2 is SVGEGT. CDR3 length equals 14 residues. The CDR3 reads CASLDRPNHYGYTF. The CDR3 DNA reads TGTGCCAGCTTGGACAGGCCCAACCACTATGGCTACACCTTC.

This clonotype was seen at least ten times. J is TRBJ2-7 and V is TRBV30; unclear D gene. The CDR3 contains 13 residues. Germline CDR1 is GTSNPN and CDR2 is SVGIG (reference sequence). V lost 4 bases and J 3 bases, leaving 13 bases between the germline ends. The CDR3 protein is CAWTRSGLYEQYF. Here the CDR3 DNA reads TGTGCCTGGACGAGATCCGGTCTCTACGAGCAGTACTTC.

This clonotype came up many times. This chain joins TRBV7-2 and TRBJ2-7; no clear D gene. V was clipped by 1 base and J by 7 bases, with 8 bases between them. This CDR3 spans 12 amino acids. Germline V lookup: CDR1 SGHTA, CDR2 FQGNSA. CDR3 loop: CASSLDSREQYF. CDR3 in DNA: TGTGCCAGCAGCTTAGACTCGAGGGAGCAGTACTTC.

This rearrangement joins TRBV11-2 to TRBJ1-2; TRBD1 matches 8 bases. The CDR3 is 13 amino acids. Per germline, CDR1 SGHAT and CDR2 FQNNGV. With 8 bases clipped from V and 8 bases from J, the junction kept 10 bases outside the gene matches. The DNA of the CDR3 is TGTGCCAGCTCCCAACACAGGGGGAACGGCTACACCTTC. Translating it yields CASSQHRGNGYTF.

This clonotype is deemed medium-sized (0.01 to 0.1%). The V call is TRBV5-1, the J call TRBJ2-5, with a tentative D call TRBD1 (5 bases). The germline gives CDR1 SGHRS, CDR2 YFSETQ. CDR3 length equals 12 residues. V lost 4 bases and J lost 5, with 9 bases in between. CDR3 nucleotides: TGCGCCAGCAGCCAGGGTTCTGAGACCCAGTACTTC. It is translated as CASSQGSETQYF.

This clonotype was detected ten times or more. V usage is TRBV6-2 or TRBV6-3 and J usage is TRBJ2-1; weak D call: TRBD2 (5 bases). The CDR3 length is 12 residues. The V end lost 2 bases, the J end lost 15 bases, and 14 bases lay between the germline ends. Germline lookup yields CDR1 MNHEY and CDR2 SVGEGT. The CDR3: CASSYDRARVFF. CDR3 bases: TGTGCCAGCAGTTACGACCGAGCGCGGGTGTTCTTC.

This clonotype ranks as medium-sized. The chain couples TRBV20-1 to TRBJ2-3; D may be TRBD1 (5 bases). Germline lookup yields CDR1 DFQATT and CDR2 SNEGSKA (reference sequence). V lost 6 bases and J 1 base, leaving 14 bases between the germline ends. CDR3 size: 14 residues. The DNA for the CDR3 is TGCAGTGCACGCATAGGGGTCCGCACAGATACGCAGTATTTT. The encoded protein is CSARIGVRTDTQYF.

V gene TRBV12-3 or TRBV12-4 combines with J gene TRBJ2-7; 7 bases map to TRBD1. After removal of 1 base from V and 4 bases from J, the junction contained 4 bases not matched to a gene. The CDR3 is made up of 14 amino acids. In DNA, the CDR3 is TGTGCCAGCAGTTTAGGGGACAGACCATACGAGCAGTACTTC. It translates to CASSLGDRPYEQYF.

The sample holds many counts of this clonotype. This chain links TRBV19 with TRBJ1-5; a possible D gene is TRBD1 (5 bases). Germline CDR1 and CDR2: LNHDA and SQIVND (reference sequence). CDR3 length equals 14 residues. Trimming left V 5 bases short and J 2 bases short, with 10 bases between. The CDR3 DNA reads as TGTGCCAGTAGTTTGCAGGGAGGCAATCAGCCCCAGCATTTT. It specifies CASSLQGGNQPQHF.

This clonotype is medium-sized in the sample. V gene TRBV6-2 or TRBV6-3 combines with J gene TRBJ2-3; TRBD2 might be the D (6 bases). Trimming removed 0 bases from V and 6 bases from J, with 16 bases in between. The CDR3 contains 16 residues. Germline loops: CDR1 MNHEY, CDR2 SVGEGT. CDR3 in amino acids: CASSYSPRENGDTQYF. The CDR3, as DNA: TGTGCCAGCAGTTACTCGCCCCGGGAGAATGGCGATACGCAGTATTTT.

The sample holds many counts of this clonotype. This chain connects TRBV5-4 to TRBJ2-1; D perhaps matches TRBD1 (5 bases). The germline V and J ends were trimmed by 3 bases and 4 bases, with 8 bases remaining between them. The CDR3 spans 13 residues. From germline, CDR1 is SGHNT and CDR2 YYREEE (reference sequence). CDR3 nucleotides: TGTGCCAGCAGCTCTGACAGTTACAATGAGCAGTTCTTC. Its translation is CASSSDSYNEQFF.

This clonotype was seen ten or more times. The gene calls are TRBV7-6 and TRBJ2-7; 8 bases are shared with TRBD1. V lost 2 bases, J lost 6 bases, and 6 bases stayed unmatched. The CDR3 contains 14 residues. Germline CDR1 reads SGHVS; CDR2 reads FNYEAQ. The CDR3, as DNA: TGTGCCAGCAGCTTAAGGCAGGGGGCGGGCGAGCAGTACTTC. It is translated as CASSLRQGAGEQYF.

This clonotype was picked up many times. CDR3 DNA sequence: TGTGCCAGCTCACCGGCCCTCTCTGGAAACACCATATATTTT. This codes for CASSPALSGNTIYF. This chain joins TRBV18 and TRBJ1-3; D unclear. V was clipped by 3 bases and J by 0 bases, with 6 bases between them. Germline V gene lookup returns CDR1 KGHSH and CDR2 LQKENI. This CDR3 has 14 amino acids.

This clonotype was picked up many times. The chain recombines TRBV20-1 with TRBJ1-1; D might be TRBD1 (5 bases). The germline V and J ends were trimmed by 4 bases and 1 base, with 13 bases remaining between them. Germline values: CDR1 DFQATT, CDR2 SNEGSKA (reference sequence). The CDR3 is 14 amino acids. CDR3 coding DNA: TGCAGTGCTAAGAAGGGACCGCAGAACACTGAAGCTTTCTTT. This codes for CSAKKGPQNTEAFF.

This clonotype was counted many times. J is TRBJ2-1 and V is TRBV5-6; 8 bases align to TRBD2. The trim removed 4 bases at V and 11 bases at J, leaving 5 bases unmatched. The V gene's germline CDR1 is SGHDT and CDR2 YYEEEE. The CDR3 covers 12 residues. CDR3 protein: CASSTRLAKQFF. The CDR3 DNA reads TGTGCCAGCAGCACCCGACTAGCGAAGCAGTTCTTC.

This clonotype is medium-sized. V is TRBV20-1 and J is TRBJ2-7, with TRBD1 matching 7 bases. The V segment lost 3 bases and the J segment 1 base; nucleotides outside the gene matches: 6. The CDR3 has 14 residues. CDR1 and CDR2 (germline): DFQATT, SNEGSKA (reference sequence). The CDR3 nucleotides are TGCAGTGCTAGGAGTGACAGGGTGTCCTACGAGCAGTACTTC. Protein sequence: CSARSDRVSYEQYF.

The table lists this clonotype with many counts. The V gene is TRBV20-1, the J gene TRBJ2-6; D not certain. V was clipped by 0 bases and J by 0 bases, with 12 bases between them. This CDR3 is built from 17 residues. Germline V gene data show CDR1 as DFQATT and CDR2 as SNEGSKA (reference sequence). The CDR3 coding sequence is TGCAGTGCTAGAGATGGCGGCAAGAGCTCTGGGGCCAACGTCCTGACTTTC. Translating it yields CSARDGGKSSGANVLTF.

At least ten counts were recorded for this clonotype. The chain carries TRBV5-1 and TRBJ2-7, with a tentative D call TRBD1 (5 bases). Germline CDR1 SGHRS, CDR2 YFSETQ. V was shortened by 4 bases and J by 7 bases, with 21 bases between the two germline ends. CDR3 length equals 15 residues. CDR3 bases: TGCGCCAGCAGCGTCCTGGGGCCCCCGGAAGGAGAGCAGTACTTC. It specifies CASSVLGPPEGEQYF.